This T cell receptor (beta chain) was sequenced during a study of CD8+ T cells in alopecia areata. CDR3 length equals 15 residues. Germline V gene sequence: CDR1 SNHLY, CDR2 FYNNEI. V lost 5 bases and J lost 5; bases outside the gene matches: 5. cDNA serving as the sequencing template came from extracted, reverse transcribed RNA. Sequenced by immunoSEQ multiplex PCR; TCRdb stores in-frame clones only, minus some. This sample has about 200,000 clones, with roughly 60% found just once. Treatment reported: oral pan-JAK inhibitor, 5-10 mg twice daily. Source: CD4+ T cells sorted from blood, taken at week 24, from a patient treated with tofacitinib. V and J are TRBV2 and TRBJ2-5, with 13 bases identical to TRBD2. The source is a human donor with alopecia areata. The DNA of the CDR3 is TGTGCCAGCAGTCTGACTAGCGGGAGGAGCGAGACCCAGTACTTC. Protein product: CASSLTSGRSETQYF.